One and the same sample provided the 22 T cell receptor beta chains below, sequenced in a study of T-cell reconstitution after alpha-beta-depleted transplantation in children. The TCRbeta library incorporated unique molecular identifiers. TCRdb independently ran MiXCR on the PCR reads; one entry per CDR3 protein. The table lists about 610,000 distinct CDR3 sequences, approximately 10% of them singletons. Sequencing used PBMCs from the stem cell graft donor, obtained from the stem cell graft. Receptors were obtained from a human donor who donated a stem cell graft to a child with acute myeloid leukemia.

Turning to this clonotype: Germline is not matched at one junction end, which may reflect a read error. V gene TRBV7-2 combines with J gene TRBJ2-7, with D uncertain. The germline V gene has CDR1 SGHTA and CDR2 FQGNSA. The CDR3 consists of 12 residues. The CDR3 region is CASSPSPYEQHF. DNA for the CDR3: TGTGCCAGCTCCCCTAGTCCTTACGAGCAGCACTTC.

This clonotype was picked up many times. The genes are TRBV5-1 and TRBJ2-1, with 9 bases that match TRBD2. The CDR3 length is 14 residues. The J segment lost 9 bases and the V segment lost 7 bases, leaving 11 bases of the junction unmatched. Per the germline V gene, CDR1 is SGHRS and CDR2 is YFSETQ. CDR3 coding DNA: TGCGCCAGCGGGGCTCGTAGCGGGAGCGGTGAGCAGTTCTTC. Translation gives CASGARSGSGEQFF.

This clonotype showed up many times. This chain links TRBV29-1 with TRBJ2-1; no reliable D call. Germline V lookup: CDR1 SQVTM, CDR2 ANQGSEA. Trimming pared 6 bases from V and 5 bases from J, leaving 14 bases between. The CDR3 spans 13 residues. The DNA for the CDR3 is TGCAGCGTCCCCCCATTTACAGACAATGAGCAGTTCTTC. Encoded protein: CSVPPFTDNEQFF.

CDR3 DNA sequence: TGTGCCAGCACCGGCAGCGGGAGGGGCAAGACCCAGTACTTC. Its translation: CASTGSGRGKTQYF. V usage is TRBV6-1 and J usage is TRBJ2-5, with 10 bases identical to TRBD2. Germline lookup yields CDR1 MNHNS and CDR2 SASEGT. V gave up 7 bases and J gave up 6 bases; unmatched junction bases: 8. This CDR3 has 14 residues.

This rearrangement joins TRBV10-3 to TRBJ2-3; D call uncertain. V was clipped by 0 bases and J by 8 bases, with 12 bases between them. Looked up from germline, CDR1 is ENHRY and CDR2 is SYGVKD. CDR3 size: 14 residues. CDR3: CAISESRPPGTQYF. CDR3 DNA sequence: TGTGCCATCAGTGAGTCGAGGCCGCCGGGTACGCAGTATTTT.

This clonotype appeared many times. The chain employs TRBV4-2 and TRBJ2-1; 13 bases are shared with TRBD2. CDR1 is LGHNA and CDR2 is YNFKEQ in the germline V gene. This CDR3 contains 16 residues. Trimming removed 4 bases from V and 1 base from J; junction bases left unmatched: 1. The CDR3 here is CASSLLAGGSYNEQFF. The DNA of the CDR3 is TGTGCCAGCAGCCTACTAGCGGGAGGGTCCTACAATGAGCAGTTCTTC.

This clonotype has a handful of counts. V usage is TRBV20-1 and J usage is TRBJ2-1; D unclear. CDR1 and CDR2 (germline): DFQATT, SNEGSKA (reference sequence). V gave up 5 bases and J gave up 8 bases, with 10 bases separating them. There are 11 residues in the CDR3. The CDR3 bases are TGCAGTGCTGGCGCGTACCATGAGCAGTTCTTC. Translated, it gives CSAGAYHEQFF.

The chain couples TRBV5-1 to TRBJ2-7; 12 bases fit TRBD1. The CDR3 is 18 amino acids. Germline assignment: CDR1 SGHRS and CDR2 YFSETQ. V lost 5 bases, J lost 7 bases, and 19 bases stayed unmatched. CDR3 region: CASSLSGTGGSRAREQYF. The CDR3 DNA follows: TGCGCCAGCAGTTTATCCGGGACAGGGGGCTCCCGGGCTAGAGAGCAGTACTTC.

This clonotype came up many times. The chain has TRBV7-6 and TRBJ2-1; 8 positions agree with TRBD2. The CDR3 runs to 16 residues. V shed 6 bases, J shed 7 bases, and the junction held 14 bases outside the gene matches. Germline CDR1 and CDR2: SGHVS and FNYEAQ. CDR3 nucleotides: TGTGCCAGCAGTCTACAAAGCGGGAGCCTTAGTAATGAGCAGTTCTTC. Protein: CASSLQSGSLSNEQFF.

CDR3 DNA sequence: TGTGCCAGCAGCTTTAGCGGGAGGGCCGAGAATGAGCAGTTCTTC. Translating it yields CASSFSGRAENEQFF. The V call is TRBV11-2, the J call TRBJ2-1; TRBD2 aligns across 11 bases. CDR1 is SGHAT, CDR2 FQNNGV, per germline. The CDR3 runs 15 residues. V lost 3 bases to trimming and J lost 7 bases; unmatched junction nucleotides: 5.

This rearrangement joins TRBV30 to TRBJ2-5; either TRBD1 or TRBD2 may fit D (5 bases each). V lost 0 bases and J 3 bases, leaving 14 bases between the germline ends. The CDR3 consists of 15 residues. In germline, CDR1 is GTSNPN, CDR2 SVGIG (reference sequence). In nucleotides, the CDR3 is TGTGCCTGGAGTGTACTCAGGGACCCCAAAGAGACCCAGTACTTC. Translated, it gives CAWSVLRDPKETQYF. Drawing the rest from reference TRBV30 and TRBJ2-5, the complete variable domain is SQTIHQWPATLVQPVGSPLSLECTVEGTSNPNLYWYRQAAGRGLQLLFYSVGIGQISSEVPQNLSASRPQDRQFILSSKKLLLSDSGFYLCAWSVLRDPKETQYFGPGTRLLVL.

This clonotype was detected many times. V is TRBV6-5 and J is TRBJ2-7; unclear D gene. This CDR3 is built from 11 residues. Trimming took 5 bases from V and 3 from J, leaving 5 bases between them. Germline assignment: CDR1 MNHEY and CDR2 SVGAGI. CDR3: CASSNIYEQYF. CDR3 coding DNA: TGTGCCAGCAGTAACATCTACGAGCAGTACTTC.

V usage is TRBV12-3 or TRBV12-4 and J usage is TRBJ1-4; TRBD1 matches 7 bases. The CDR3 covers 17 residues. The J segment lost 7 bases and the V segment lost 6 bases, leaving 17 bases of the junction unmatched. CDR3 nucleotides: TGTGCCAGCAGCCCGGTGTTTGGAGACAGGGCGGGTGAAAAACTGTTTTTT. It is translated as CASSPVFGDRAGEKLFF.

The chain joins TRBV7-2 to TRBJ2-3; the D is unclear. V was cut by 2 bases and J by 2 bases, with 11 bases left in between. The CDR3 is made up of 15 amino acids. Germline CDR1 and CDR2: SGHTA and FQGNSA. The CDR3 loop is CASSLTGSFTDTQYF. The CDR3 DNA sequence: TGTGCCAGCAGCTTAACGGGCTCGTTCACAGATACGCAGTATTTT.

This clonotype was recorded at least ten times. The V and J genes are TRBV29-1 and TRBJ2-6; possible D gene TRBD2, 5 bases. The CDR3 has 15 amino acids. Germline values: CDR1 SQVTM, CDR2 ANQGSEA. V gave up 6 bases and J gave up 4 bases, with 16 bases separating them. DNA for the CDR3: TGCAGCGTCCAAGTAGGAGGATCCGGGGCCAACGTCCTGACTTTC. Encoded protein: CSVQVGGSGANVLTF.

The chain recombines TRBV6-5 with TRBJ1-2, with TRBD1 identical over 8 bases. Germline CDR1 is MNHEY and CDR2 is SVGAGI. CDR3 length: 13 amino acids. V trimming: 6 bases; J trimming: 7 bases; junction bases outside the gene matches: 7. The CDR3 reads CASRARGQGGYTF. Here the CDR3 DNA reads TGTGCCAGCAGGGCCAGGGGGCAAGGTGGCTACACCTTC.

At least ten counts were recorded for this clonotype. The rearrangement joins TRBV4-2 to TRBJ1-5, with 8 bases lining up with TRBD1. This CDR3 is 17 amino acids long. The ends lost 1 base at V and 1 base at J; junction bases unmatched: 6. Germline lookup yields CDR1 LGHNA and CDR2 YNFKEQ. CDR3 protein: CASSQGAGGGSNQPQHF. The CDR3 bases are TGTGCCAGCAGCCAAGGTGCAGGGGGCGGAAGCAATCAGCCCCAGCATTTT.

This clonotype showed up many times. The chain is built from TRBV15 and TRBJ1-2, with D perhaps TRBD1 (6 bases). V lost 0 bases to trimming and J lost 8 bases, with 13 bases between them. This CDR3 region has 14 residues. Per the germline V gene, CDR1 is LNHNV and CDR2 is YYDKDF (reference sequence). This CDR3 reads CATSRDLEGGGYTF. The CDR3 DNA sequence: TGTGCCACCAGCAGAGATCTGGAAGGGGGAGGCTACACCTTC.

This clonotype appeared a few times. This sequence joins TRBV5-1 and TRBJ2-1; 8 nucleotides match TRBD2. Germline CDR1 SGHRS, CDR2 YFSETQ. This CDR3 has 15 residues. The V gene end was trimmed by 2 bases and the J gene end by 3 bases; junction bases not matched to a gene: 4. As DNA, the CDR3 is TGCGCCAGCAGCTTTGTAGCGGGATTCTACAATGAGCAGTTCTTC. Protein sequence: CASSFVAGFYNEQFF.

This clonotype was counted only a few times. This chain connects TRBV14 to TRBJ2-1; possible D gene TRBD2, 6 bases. The germline gives CDR1 SGHDN, CDR2 FVKESK. The V end was cut by 0 bases, the J end by 9 bases, with 6 bases between. This CDR3 comprises 12 residues. This CDR3 is CASSQETSEQFF. CDR3 in DNA: TGTGCCAGCAGCCAAGAGACTAGTGAGCAGTTCTTC.

This clonotype was found a few times. The CDR3 protein is CASSRGYEELFF. The CDR3 bases are TGCGCCAGCAGCCGCGGGTACGAGGAGCTGTTTTTT. This chain joins TRBV5-1 and TRBJ2-2; TRBD2 might be the D (5 bases). Trimming removed 4 bases at V and 10 bases at J, with 11 bases between. The CDR3 has 12 amino acids. Germline V gives CDR1 SGHRS, CDR2 YFSETQ.

This clonotype turned up a few times. The chain recombines TRBV20-1 with TRBJ1-5; D uncertain. This CDR3 is built from 12 residues. Trimming left V 0 bases short and J 7 bases short, with 7 bases between. The germline V gene has CDR1 DFQATT and CDR2 SNEGSKA (reference sequence). CDR3 sequence (DNA): TGCAGTGCTAGAGAGACGGAGCAGCCCCAGCATTTT. Residues: CSARETEQPQHF.